A selection of T cell receptor beta chains follows, all from one sample in a study of T cell responses to AZD1222 COVID-19 vaccine. Clones were read by immunoSEQ multiplex PCR, and TCRdb kept only the in-frame ones, dropping some. This table has 130,000 to 150,000 clones, 75% to 95% appearing once. The sample in question was peripheral blood, obtained on day 0 of AZD1222 vaccination. These receptor sequences come from an adult in good health. The CDR3 runs from the conserved cysteine through the conserved F or W. A D gene is named only where the DNA matches it firmly. Only some rows state a clone size, as once, few, many or a class for expanded clones.

D gene | J gene | clone size | V gene | CDR3 DNA | CDR3 protein
TRBD1 | TRBJ1-5 | few | TRBV18 | TGTGCCAGCTCAACGACGACAGGGGTAAGCAATCAGCCCCAGCATTTT | CASSTTTGVSNQPQHF
- | TRBJ1-5 | - | TRBV19 | TGTGCCAGTAGTATATCGGTAGGTGCGAATCAGCCCCAGCATTTT | CASSISVGANQPQHF
TRBD1 | TRBJ2-7 | - | TRBV2 | TGTGCCAGCACTTACAAGGGCGGACAGGTGGGCTACGAGCAGTACTTC | CASTYKGGQVGYEQYF
- | TRBJ1-2 | - | TRBV7-9 | TGTGCCACCGCGGGGGCTGACTACACCTTC | CATAGADYTF
- | TRBJ2-7 | few | TRBV28 | TGTGCCAGCAGAGTACAAAGCTCCTACGAGCAGTACTTC | CASRVQSSYEQYF
- | TRBJ1-1 | - | TRBV15 | TGTGCCACCAGCAGAGCGAACAGAGGGACTGAAGCTTTCTTT | CATSRANRGTEAFF
- | TRBJ1-6 | - | TRBV7-3 | TGTGCCAGCAGCTTGGACGGGCTGGGGTCACCCCTCCACTTT | CASSLDGLGSPLHF
TRBD1 | TRBJ1-2 | - | TRBV9 | TGTGCCAGCAGCCGACAGGGGCCCGCCTATGGCTACACCTTC | CASSRQGPAYGYTF
- | TRBJ2-5 | - | TRBV2 | TGTGCCAGCAGTGATACTTCCCAGGAGACCCAGTACTTC | CASSDTSQETQYF
- | TRBJ1-1 | once | TRBV19 | TGTGCCAGTAGTATAGGTAGCAGTAACACTGAAGCTTTCTTT | CASSIGSSNTEAFF
- | TRBJ2-3 | - | TRBV5-1 | TGCGCCAGCAGCTTGGACCCACGGGCCTCATCCTCACCTTCCACAGATACGCAGTATTTT | CASSLDPRASSSPSTDTQYF
TRBD2 | TRBJ2-1 | once | TRBV7-9 | TGTGCCAGCAGCTTAGACAGCGGGAGGTTTCTCAATGAGCAGTTCTTC | CASSLDSGRFLNEQFF
- | TRBJ1-4 | - | TRBV28 | TGTGCCAGCAGCGTTTGGAAGGAAAAACTGTTTTTT | CASSVWKEKLFF
TRBD2 | TRBJ2-4 | many | TRBV9 | TGTGCCACCCAGGCACTAGCGGGAGGGCCGGCCAAAAACATTCAGTACTTC | CATQALAGGPAKNIQYF
- | TRBJ1-1 | once | TRBV7-9 | TGTGCCAGCAGCTTTGGGGGGAACACTGAAGCTTTCTTT | CASSFGGNTEAFF
- | TRBJ1-1 | - | TRBV18 | TGTGCCAGCTCACCACCTTCCAGATCGAACACTGAAGCTTTCTTT | CASSPPSRSNTEAFF
TRBD1 | TRBJ2-7 | - | TRBV28 | TGTGCCAGCAGTCTCCCTGGGACAGGGATCTACGAGCAGTACTTC | CASSLPGTGIYEQYF
TRBD2 | TRBJ2-7 | few | TRBV9 | TGTGCCAGCAGCGTGACGGGAGGTGCGTACGAGCAGTACTTC | CASSVTGGAYEQYF
- | TRBJ1-4 | - | TRBV9 | TGTGCCAGCAGCTCTCCGACTTATGGTGAAAAACTGTTTTTT | CASSSPTYGEKLFF
TRBD1 | TRBJ1-5 | - | TRBV6-5 | TGTGCCAGCAGTTACTTTCAGGGGGTTCAGCCCCAGCATTTT | CASSYFQGVQPQHF
TRBD2 | TRBJ2-3 | - | TRBV10-2 | TGCGCCAGCAGGACTAGCCCTCCCACAGATACGCAGTATTTT | CASRTSPPTDTQYF
- | TRBJ1-1 | - | TRBV11-3 | TGTGCCAGCAGCGTGGGACGGCTGAACACTGAAGCTTTCTTT | CASSVGRLNTEAFF
TRBD1 | TRBJ1-1 | - | TRBV30 | TGTGCCTGGACCGGGACAGGGGTGACTGAAGCTTTCTTT | CAWTGTGVTEAFF
TRBD1 | TRBJ1-3 | - | TRBV4-2 | TGTGCCAGCAGCCCGGGACAGGGGGCAAGTGGAAACACCATATATTTT | CASSPGQGASGNTIYF
- | TRBJ2-7 | - | TRBV11-3 | TGTGCCAGCAGCAGCTCCTACGAGCAGTACTTC | CASSSSYEQYF
- | TRBJ1-5 | - | TRBV19 | TGTGCCAGTAGTGCCCACGAGAATCAGCCCCAGCATTTT | CASSAHENQPQHF
- | TRBJ1-1 | - | TRBV6-6 | TGTGCCAGCAGCCCCACCTCAGGTTTCCCTGAAGCTTTCTTT | CASSPTSGFPEAFF
- | TRBJ2-1 | - | TRBV9 | TGTGCCAGCAGCCCTAGCGCAGAACGCAATGAGCAGTTCTTC | CASSPSAERNEQFF
TRBD1 | TRBJ1-6 | - | TRBV19 | TGTGCCAGTAGTAAACAGGGGTCCTACTCCAGCTCCTATAATTCACCCCTCCACTTT | CASSKQGSYSSSYNSPLHF
TRBD2 | TRBJ2-5 | - | TRBV28 | TGTGCCAGCAGCTCCCAGCGGGGGGGAAAGACCCAGTACTTC | CASSSQRGGKTQYF
- | TRBJ1-1 | - | TRBV7-2 | TGTGCCAGCAGCCCGACTAGGGGCACTGAAGCTTTCTTT | CASSPTRGTEAFF
TRBD1 | TRBJ1-2 | - | TRBV30 | TGTGCCTGGAGTAGGACAGGATACTATGGCTACACCTTC | CAWSRTGYYGYTF
- | TRBJ1-2 | - | TRBV27 | TGTGCCAGCCGGGACTCCCTGGGCTATGGCTACACCTTC | CASRDSLGYGYTF
- | TRBJ1-1 | - | TRBV28 | TGTGCCAGCAGGCCCCCCCCGTCCATGAACACTGAAGCTTTCTTT | CASRPPPSMNTEAFF